This T cell receptor beta chain was retrieved from a study of identical twins. V shed 3 bases, J shed 5 bases, and the junction held 4 bases outside the gene matches. Per germline, CDR1 MNHEY and CDR2 SMNVEV (reference sequence). CDR3 length: 14 amino acids. Findings and caveats of the study: Abundant beta clonotypes from cord blood had fewer insertions, unlike memory repertoires, which showed none.

This clonotype was picked up many times. What it recognizes is unknown. One entry per CDR3 protein results from TCRdb running MiXCR on the 5' RACE reads. This sample yields about 660,000 distinct CDR3 sequences, of which 8.6% are seen a single time; approximately 0.89% belongs to the top ten. Separately, the same data were catalogued under a study of yellow fever vaccine responses in identical twins.

The chain joins TRBV27 to TRBJ2-7; 10 bases align to TRBD1. The TCR originated in a woman under 30 in good health. The specimen sequenced was PBMCs. The DNA for the CDR3 is TGTGCCAGCAGTTTTTTGGGACAGGGGAACGAGCAGTACTTC. This codes for CASSFLGQGNEQYF.